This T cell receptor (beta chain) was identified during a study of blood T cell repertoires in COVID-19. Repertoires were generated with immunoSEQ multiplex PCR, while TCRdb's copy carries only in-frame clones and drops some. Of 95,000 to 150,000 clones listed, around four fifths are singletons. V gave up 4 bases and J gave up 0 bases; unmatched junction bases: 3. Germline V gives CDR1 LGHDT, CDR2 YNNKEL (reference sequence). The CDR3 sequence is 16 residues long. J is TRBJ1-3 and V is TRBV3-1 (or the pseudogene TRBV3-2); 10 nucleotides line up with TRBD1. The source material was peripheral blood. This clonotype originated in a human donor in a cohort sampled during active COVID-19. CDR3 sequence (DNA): TGTGCCAGCAGCCGAGACAGGGGGCACTCTGGAAACACCATATATTTT. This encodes CASSRDRGHSGNTIYF.